Given below is one TCR beta chain in context. Using immunoSEQ multiplex PCR, the repertoire was profiled, and TCRdb retains in-frame clones only, with some absent. The profile shows about 120,000 clones, roughly nine tenths of them singletons. This CDR3 has 15 residues. The V gene's germline CDR1 is GTSNPN and CDR2 SVGIG (reference sequence). The V end was cut by 2 bases, the J end by 0 bases, with 11 bases between. This sample was included in a study of T cell responses to AZD1222 COVID-19 vaccine. This receptor was obtained from an adult who received the AZD1222 COVID-19 vaccine. The sample here was peripheral blood, taken 28 days after the second AZD1222 dose. The gene calls are TRBV30 and TRBJ1-5; D uncertain. CDR3 loop: CAWSSDSDSNQPQHF. DNA of the CDR3: TGTGCCTGGAGTTCTGATAGCGATAGCAATCAGCCCCAGCATTTT.